This entry is about one T cell receptor (beta chain). The antigen remains unidentified. This sample stems from a study of T-cell memory formation after mild COVID-19. General study results and limits: Some clones that responded were present in memory (sampled pre-infection), which suggests cross-reactive memory joined. Researchers report contracting CD4+ clones mostly in CM and EM, with CD8+ clones in EMRA. Clones that contracted from day 15 to 85 had balanced CD4/CD8; later expanders were CD4+ biased. Nothing showed for sure that second-wave clones peaking on day 37 were SARS-CoV-2 specific.

TCRdb fed the 5' RACE reads into MiXCR, producing one record per CDR3 protein. The table records about 150,000 distinct CDR3 sequences, about 5.7% of them present only once. Per germline, CDR1 SQVTM and CDR2 ANQGSEA. This CDR3 spans 15 amino acids. Trimming cost V 4 bases and J 0 bases; bases outside gene matches: 3. This receptor was identified in an adult woman who had mild COVID-19 (a few samples of this study predate the infection). Cell type and time point are not known. The V gene is TRBV29-1, the J gene TRBJ2-3; 11 nucleotides line up with TRBD2. The specimen sequenced was PBMCs or a T cell subset sorted from them (not recorded which). In nucleotides, the CDR3 is TGCAGCGTTGGACTAGCGGGAACTAGCACAGATACGCAGTATTTT. Its translation: CSVGLAGTSTDTQYF.